The 26 T cell receptor beta chains in this list originate from one sample, sequenced in a study of blood T cell repertoires in COVID-19. Profiled with immunoSEQ multiplex PCR; TCRdb holds only in-frame clones, not every one. The repertoire holds around 56,000 clones, with 81% as singletons. The sample was peripheral blood. The receptors were gathered from a woman over 75 with active or convalescent COVID-19.

The rearrangement uses TRBV6-2 or TRBV6-3 and TRBJ1-1; TRBD1 matches at 8 bases. From germline, CDR1 is MNHEY and CDR2 SVGEGT. The CDR3 runs 15 residues. Losses at the gene ends were 1 base for V and 7 bases for J; bases not matched to a gene: 8. The CDR3 spells CASSYFGQGTDEAFF. As DNA, the CDR3 is TGTGCCAGCAGTTACTTTGGACAGGGTACCGATGAAGCTTTCTTT.

This clone counts as medium-sized. The chain links TRBV15 to TRBJ2-7; D gene ambiguous. The V end was cut by 0 bases, the J end by 5 bases, with 8 bases between. There are 13 residues in the CDR3. Germline CDR1 reads LNHNV; CDR2 reads YYDKDF (reference sequence). The CDR3 here is CATSREESDEQYF. In nucleotides, the CDR3 is TGTGCCACCAGCAGAGAAGAGAGCGACGAGCAGTACTTC.

The rearrangement joins TRBV29-1 to TRBJ1-1, with TRBD1 identical over 8 bases. V trimming: 7 bases; J trimming: 5 bases; junction bases outside the gene matches: 12. The CDR3 covers 14 residues. The germline gives CDR1 SQVTM, CDR2 ANQGSEA. The CDR3 loop is CSALGSTGETEAFF. Here the CDR3 DNA reads TGCAGCGCGTTGGGGTCGACAGGGGAAACTGAAGCTTTCTTT.

The chain links TRBV7-2 to TRBJ2-7; TRBD1 aligns across 7 bases. The J segment lost 3 bases and the V segment lost 1 base, leaving 9 bases of the junction unmatched. Germline-derived CDR1 and CDR2 are SGHTA and FQGNSA. CDR3 length: 16 residues. CDR3: CASSLGKVGTVYEQYF. The CDR3 DNA follows: TGTGCCAGCAGCTTAGGAAAGGTCGGGACAGTCTACGAGCAGTACTTC.

CDR3: CASSEWGQGYGYTF. CDR3 nucleotide sequence: TGTGCCAGCAGTGAATGGGGACAGGGCTATGGCTACACCTTC. This rearrangement joins TRBV6-1 to TRBJ1-2; 9 positions agree with TRBD1. The V segment lost 2 bases and the J segment 4 bases; nucleotides outside the gene matches: 2. The CDR3 covers 14 residues. Germline CDR1 and CDR2: MNHNS and SASEGT.

A word on this clone: Other DNA sequences in the same sample also yield this CDR3. The rearrangement joins TRBV27 to TRBJ1-5; the D is unclear. Germline values: CDR1 MNHEY, CDR2 SMNVEV (reference sequence). The CDR3 extends over 16 amino acids. V dropped 1 base and J dropped 0 bases, with 10 bases sitting between them. The CDR3 reads CASSLFSGLSNQPQHF. The DNA of the CDR3 is TGTGCCAGCAGTTTATTTTCCGGACTTAGCAATCAGCCCCAGCATTTT.

This rearrangement joins TRBV19 to TRBJ1-5, with D maybe TRBD1 (6 bases). Trimming cost V 3 bases and J 0 bases, with 12 bases left between them. The V gene's germline CDR1 is LNHDA and CDR2 SQIVND (reference sequence). The CDR3 length is 16 residues. This chain's CDR3 is CASSMGTQYSNQPQHF. In DNA form, the CDR3 reads TGTGCCAGTAGTATGGGGACACAGTATAGCAATCAGCCCCAGCATTTT. The whole variable domain, filled in from reference TRBV19 and TRBJ1-5, reads DGGITQSPKYLFRKEGQNVTLSCEQNLNHDAMYWYRQDPGQGLRLIYYSQIVNDFQKGDIAEGYSVSREKKESFPLTVTSAQKNPTAFYLCASSMGTQYSNQPQHFGDGTRLSIL.

This chain connects TRBV2 to TRBJ2-1, with a weak D call TRBD1 (6 bases). The CDR3 sequence is 12 residues long. V was shortened by 1 base and J by 14 bases, with 12 bases between the two germline ends. The germline CDR1 and CDR2 sequences are SNHLY and FYNNEI. The CDR3 loop is CASSEGYRAEFF. The DNA of the CDR3 is TGTGCCAGCAGTGAAGGGTACAGGGCGGAGTTCTTC.

The V call is TRBV3-1 (or the pseudogene TRBV3-2), the J call TRBJ2-1; possible D gene TRBD1, 6 bases. Germline-derived CDR1 and CDR2 are LGHDT and YNNKEL (reference sequence). The V end was cut by 7 bases, the J end by 7 bases, with 20 bases between. This CDR3 has 15 amino acids. This CDR3 is CASTKTSGTQNEQFF. For the CDR3, the DNA is TGTGCCAGCACTAAGACTTCCGGGACACAAAATGAGCAGTTCTTC.

This chain uses TRBV28 with TRBJ1-2; D unresolved. Germline V gives CDR1 MDHEN, CDR2 SYDVKM. The CDR3 runs to 13 residues. Trimming pared 6 bases from V and 8 bases from J, leaving 16 bases between. As DNA, the CDR3 is TGTGCCAGCAGCCTCCTCGTCCGGCGGGGCTACACCTTC. It codes for CASSLLVRRGYTF.

V gene TRBV5-8 combines with J gene TRBJ1-2, with D possibly matching TRBD1 (5 bases). Trimming stripped 4 bases from V and 4 bases from J, with 14 bases between. Per the germline V gene, CDR1 is SGHTS and CDR2 is YDEGEE. The CDR3 runs 14 residues. The CDR3: CASSPNQGRYGYTF. The DNA for the CDR3 is TGTGCCAGCAGCCCGAATCAGGGCCGCTATGGCTACACCTTC.

The chain uses TRBV19 and TRBJ1-5, with 7 bases lining up with TRBD1. The J segment lost 6 bases and the V segment lost 4 bases, leaving 15 bases of the junction unmatched. CDR1 is LNHDA, CDR2 SQIVND, per germline (reference sequence). This CDR3 is 17 amino acids long. The chain's CDR3 is CASSKRTGVSAGQPQHF. The CDR3 bases are TGTGCCAGTAGTAAAAGGACAGGAGTATCGGCTGGTCAGCCCCAGCATTTT.

The chain carries TRBV19 and TRBJ1-5; D call uncertain. Germline assignment: CDR1 LNHDA and CDR2 SQIVND (reference sequence). Trimming shortened V by 3 bases and J by 7 bases, and 13 bases separated the two germline ends. The CDR3 is made up of 14 amino acids. In DNA, the CDR3 is TGTGCCAGTAGTATTAGGAGTGGAATACAGCCCCAGCATTTT. The encoded protein is CASSIRSGIQPQHF.

To note about this clone: One junction end does not reproduce the germline sequence, and a read error may be involved. The gene calls are TRBV6-5 and TRBJ2-3; D remains unclear. Germline lookup yields CDR1 MNHEY and CDR2 SVGAGI. The CDR3 extends over 12 amino acids. The CDR3 region has the DNA TGTGCCAGCAGTTACGGCACGGATACGCAGTATTTT. It specifies CASSYGTDTQYF.

This chain links TRBV18 with TRBJ2-7; no reliable D call. V was cut by 3 bases and J by 3 bases, with 9 bases left in between. This CDR3 is 13 amino acids long. Germline-derived CDR1 and CDR2 are KGHSH and LQKENI. CDR3 loop: CASSPHSGYEQYF. The CDR3 DNA sequence: TGTGCCAGCTCACCCCACTCCGGCTACGAGCAGTACTTC.

This clone was counted only a few times. The chain is built from TRBV7-2 and TRBJ1-2; D uncertain. Trimming took off 0 bases at V and 4 bases at J, with 12 bases between the two ends. This CDR3 region has 15 residues. Per the germline V gene, CDR1 is SGHTA and CDR2 is FQGNSA. This chain's CDR3 is CASSLAAGSIYGYTF. The DNA of the CDR3 is TGTGCCAGCAGCTTAGCGGCCGGGTCAATCTATGGCTACACCTTC.

The chain uses TRBV4-2 and TRBJ2-2; TRBD1 matches 8 bases. Trimming cost V 4 bases and J 6 bases; bases outside gene matches: 16. Per the germline V gene, CDR1 is LGHNA and CDR2 is YNFKEQ. This CDR3 spans 18 amino acids. The CDR3, as DNA: TGTGCCAGCAGCCCGCCGGTGAGAGGCCAGGGGGCCGCCGGGGAGCTGTTTTTT. As protein: CASSPPVRGQGAAGELFF.

Turning to this clone: This same CDR3 is encoded by further DNA sequences in the sample. The chain joins TRBV29-1 to TRBJ1-1, with 7 bases that match TRBD1. There are 12 residues in the CDR3. The trim removed 5 bases at V and 1 base at J, leaving 1 base unmatched. In germline, CDR1 is SQVTM, CDR2 ANQGSEA. The CDR3: CSVRQGNTEAFF. CDR3 sequence (DNA): TGCAGCGTTCGACAGGGGAACACTGAAGCTTTCTTT.

This chain uses TRBV5-1 with TRBJ2-3, with 8 bases identical to TRBD1. J lost 0 bases, V lost 0 bases, and 0 bases had no gene match. Germline CDR1 SGHRS, CDR2 YFSETQ. This CDR3 has 15 residues. The DNA for the CDR3 is TGCGCCAGCAGCTTGGCAGGGGGCAGCACAGATACGCAGTATTTT. Translating it yields CASSLAGGSTDTQYF.

This chain joins TRBV6-5 and TRBJ1-1; D might be TRBD1 (5 bases). The germline V and J ends were trimmed by 1 base and 6 bases, with 15 bases remaining between them. The CDR3 spans 15 residues. Germline CDR1 MNHEY, CDR2 SVGAGI. This chain's CDR3 is CASSYFPEGPAEAFF. The DNA of the CDR3 is TGTGCCAGCAGTTACTTCCCGGAGGGACCGGCTGAAGCTTTCTTT.

The rearrangement uses TRBV20-1 and TRBJ1-6, with unresolved D. From germline, CDR1 is DFQATT and CDR2 SNEGSKA (reference sequence). This CDR3 has 13 residues. The germline V and J ends were trimmed by 3 bases and 9 bases, with 12 bases remaining between them. The CDR3 bases are TGCAGTGCTAGTGGTGAGGTGGGTTCACCCCTCCACTTT. It translates to CSASGEVGSPLHF.

The genes are TRBV9 and TRBJ2-7; tentatively, D is TRBD2 (5 bases). Per the germline V gene, CDR1 is SGDLS and CDR2 is YYNGEE. Trimming cost V 0 bases and J 6 bases, with 10 bases left between them. The CDR3 contains 13 residues. Written as DNA, the CDR3 is TGTGCCAGCAGCGTAGTGGTAGGGAGCGAGCAGTACTTC. Translating it yields CASSVVVGSEQYF.

The J gene is TRBJ1-4, the V gene TRBV7-6; 9 nucleotides match TRBD1. V was pared by 5 bases and J by 8 bases, with 6 bases of the junction left unmatched. The CDR3 is made up of 14 amino acids. CDR1 is SGHVS, CDR2 FNYEAQ, per germline. DNA of the CDR3: TGTGCCAGCAGCCCGGGACAGGGTAACGAAAAACTGTTTTTT. Translated, it gives CASSPGQGNEKLFF.

The chain has TRBV19 and TRBJ2-6; 7 nucleotides line up with TRBD2. The CDR3 runs to 17 residues. Per the germline V gene, CDR1 is LNHDA and CDR2 is SQIVND (reference sequence). The J segment lost 3 bases and the V segment lost 5 bases, leaving 10 bases of the junction unmatched. The CDR3 DNA is TGTGCCAGTAGTTTCGGGGGGATGGTTGGTGGGGCCAACGTCCTGACTTTC. Translating it yields CASSFGGMVGGANVLTF.

This clone came up a few times. The J gene is TRBJ2-5, the V gene TRBV4-3, with 7 bases aligning to TRBD1. The CDR3 extends over 17 amino acids. With V trimmed by 0 bases and J by 5 bases, 12 bases remained unmatched. In germline, CDR1 is LGHNA, CDR2 YSLEER. CDR3 in DNA: TGCGCCAGCAGCCAAGAAGGGGCGACAGGGAGATCGGAGACCCAGTACTTC. It specifies CASSQEGATGRSETQYF.

This clone was picked up a small number of times. The V call is TRBV6-6, the J call TRBJ2-3; 11 bases match TRBD2. The CDR3 totals 15 residues. The ends lost 0 bases at V and 6 bases at J; junction bases unmatched: 2. Germline CDR1 and CDR2: MNHNY and SVGAGI (reference sequence). DNA of the CDR3: TGTGCCAGCAGTTACTCGATAGCGGGAGGGGATACGCAGTATTTT. It encodes CASSYSIAGGDTQYF.